Listed below are T cell receptor beta chains from one sample, sequenced in a study of long-term antiretroviral therapy in people with HIV. Sequencing was performed with immunoSEQ multiplex PCR; in TCRdb, only in-frame clones are kept and a portion is missing. This sample has more than 11,000 clones; about 80% occur once, and the top ten carry about a fifth. The specimen was unsorted PBMCs, collected 1.3 years before starting antiretroviral therapy. All receptors derive from a man aged 35 to 55 with HIV. The CDR3 runs from the conserved cysteine through the conserved F or W. The order of the fields is J gene, clone size, D gene, CDR3 length, V gene, CDR3 DNA, CDR3 protein. The D gene is left open where the match is weak. Clone size appears in some rows only: once, few, many, or a class for an expanded clone.

TRBJ2-1 - - 13 TRBV6-4 TGTGCCAGCACCCCCCAAGTCTACAATGAGCAGTTCTTC CASTPQVYNEQFF
TRBJ1-3 - - 18 TRBV9 TGTGCCAGCAGCCCCCGAAGAGGCAGGGTTTTCTCTGGAAACACCATATATTTT CASSPRRGRVFSGNTIYF
TRBJ2-4 - TRBD1 15 TRBV2 TGTGCCAGCAGTTACCCGACAGGGGGCAGAAACATTCAGTACTTC CASSYPTGGRNIQYF
TRBJ2-1 - TRBD1 14 TRBV29-1 TGCAGCGTTGAGGGCGGACAGGGGGCCAATGAGCAGTTCTTC CSVEGGQGANEQFF
TRBJ2-4 - - 13 TRBV7-3 TGTGCCAGCAGCTTAAAGGGGGAAGACATTCAGTACTTC CASSLKGEDIQYF
TRBJ2-2 - - 15 TRBV5-6 TGTGCCAGCAGCTCTTGGGGCTCTAACACCGGGGAGCTGTTTTTT CASSSWGSNTGELFF
TRBJ2-7 few - 18 TRBV19 TGTGCCAGTAGTATGATGGGAAGGAGTAGCTCGAGCTCCTACGAGCAGTACTTC CASSMMGRSSSSSYEQYF
TRBJ1-4 - - 13 TRBV11-2 TGTGCCAGCAGCTTGGGGCCTAATGAAAAACTGTTTTTT CASSLGPNEKLFF
TRBJ2-7 - TRBD1 13 TRBV9 TGTGCCAGCAGCTGGACAGGGACCTACGAGCAGTACTTC CASSWTGTYEQYF
TRBJ1-2 - TRBD1 13 TRBV6-5 TGTGCCAGCAGTACTCTACAGGGGTATGGCTACACCTTC CASSTLQGYGYTF
TRBJ1-1 - - 14 TRBV30 TGTGCCTGGAGGGAGGGGTCCGTGAACACTGAAGCTTTCTTT CAWREGSVNTEAFF
TRBJ1-1 - - 12 TRBV25-1 TGTGCCAGCAGTGAGGATTACACTGAAGCTTTCTTT CASSEDYTEAFF
TRBJ1-2 - - 13 TRBV7-9 TGTGCCAGCAGCTTAGGAACACTAAATGGCTACACCTTC CASSLGTLNGYTF
TRBJ1-5 - TRBD1 16 TRBV18 TGTGCCAGCTCACAACAGGGGCAAGGCCTCTCTCAGCCCCAGCATTTT CASSQQGQGLSQPQHF
TRBJ2-7 - TRBD1 19 TRBV9 TGTGCCAGCAGCCCCTCCGGGACAGGGGGCCTTCTTAGCTCCTACGAGCAGTACTTC CASSPSGTGGLLSSYEQYF
TRBJ2-7 - - 13 TRBV9 TGTGCCAGCAGCGTAGGTGGGCCCTACGAGCAGTACTTC CASSVGGPYEQYF
TRBJ2-5 - - 13 TRBV29-1 TGCAGCGTTGAAGGCGGGGTTCAAGAGACCCAGTACTTC CSVEGGVQETQYF
TRBJ2-7 - TRBD2 14 TRBV2 TGTGCCAGCAGTACTAGCGGGGGGGCGCGGGAGCAGTACTTC CASSTSGGAREQYF
TRBJ2-3 once TRBD2 16 TRBV9 TGTGCCAGCAGCGCCCGAGCGGGGGGCCTTGCAGATACGCAGTATTTT CASSARAGGLADTQYF
TRBJ2-5 - - 14 TRBV9 TGTGCCAGCAGCGCGAAGGGTGGTACAGAGACCCAGTACTTC CASSAKGGTETQYF
TRBJ2-3 - - 16 TRBV11-3 TGTGCCAGCAGCTTAGTTACAGGGACTCACACAGATACGCAGTATTTT CASSLVTGTHTDTQYF
TRBJ1-6 - - 16 TRBV30 TGTGCCTGGAGTACCCTGACCGGTTTGGGACGCCTAGCCCTCCACTTT CAWSTLTGLGRLALHF
TRBJ2-7 - - 15 TRBV5-1 TGCGCCAGCAGCTTGGAAGGTAGGGCCCAACTTAAGCAGTACTTC CASSLEGRAQLKQYF
TRBJ1-2 - - 13 TRBV28 TGTGCCAGCAGTCACATCCCTGACTATGGCTACACCTTC CASSHIPDYGYTF
TRBJ2-1 - TRBD1 14 TRBV6-5 TGTGCCAGCAGTGTACAGACAGGGTACAATGAGCAGTTCTTC CASSVQTGYNEQFF
TRBJ1-3 few - 16 TRBV7-9 TGTGCCAGCACCGAGGTGGGGGTAATCTCTGGAAACACCATATATTTT CASTEVGVISGNTIYF
TRBJ1-1 - TRBD1 18 TRBV7-9 TGTGCCAGCAGCTTAGGGGGACAGGGTAGGCGAGGGAACACTGAAGCTTTCTTT CASSLGGQGRRGNTEAFF
TRBJ2-3 - TRBD2 15 TRBV6-5 TGTGCCAGCACCTTCTCACTAGCGGACACAGATACGCAGTATTTT CASTFSLADTDTQYF
TRBJ1-2 - - 13 TRBV2 TGTGCCAGCAGGGTCGGAGCTAACTATGGCTACACCTTC CASRVGANYGYTF
TRBJ2-2 - - 16 TRBV19 TGTGCCAGTAGTATTTTTCGAGGGACGAACACCGGGGAGCTGTTTTTT CASSIFRGTNTGELFF
TRBJ1-4 - - 16 TRBV19 TGTGCCAGTAGTATAGATCGGTCTCGGGGAAATGAAAAACTGTTTTTT CASSIDRSRGNEKLFF
TRBJ1-2 - - 15 TRBV5-6 TGTGCCAGCAGCTTCCCCACCCCGACGGACTATGGCTACACCTTC CASSFPTPTDYGYTF
TRBJ2-3 - - 17 TRBV7-9 TGTGCCAGCAGCATAAAGGGACCCTGGGGCTACACAGATACGCAGTATTTT CASSIKGPWGYTDTQYF
TRBJ2-5 - - 12 TRBV29-1 TGCAGCGGCGGACAGTCCCAAGAGACCCAGTACTTC CSGGQSQETQYF
TRBJ1-6 - - 15 TRBV21-1 TGTGCCAGCAGCATAGGACAGGGGCGGAATTCACCCCTCCACTTT CASSIGQGRNSPLHF
TRBJ2-7 - - 15 TRBV7-9 TGTGCCAGCAGCCCCTCGGGGGCCCGAGGGCTCGAGCAGTACTTC CASSPSGARGLEQYF
TRBJ2-3 once TRBD1 14 TRBV29-1 TGCAGCGTTGCAGGGGGCCAAATCACAGATACGCAGTATTTT CSVAGGQITDTQYF
TRBJ1-1 - - 15 TRBV11-2 TGTGCCAGCATCCTCACGACACAGCGGAACACTGAAGCTTTCTTT CASILTTQRNTEAFF
TRBJ2-1 medium-sized - 13 TRBV30 TGTGCCTGGAGTGTCGCCATTTACAATGAGCAGTTCTTC CAWSVAIYNEQFF
TRBJ1-5 - - 12 TRBV6-5 TGTGCCAGCAGTTACCCCCGTGGGCCCCAGCATTTT CASSYPRGPQHF
TRBJ1-1 - - 15 TRBV18 TGTGCCAGCTCACCAGAGGGCAGATTGAACACTGAAGCTTTCTTT CASSPEGRLNTEAFF
TRBJ2-1 - - 16 TRBV7-7 TGTGCCAGCAGCTTAGCATTAGCTAGCTCCTACAATGAGCAGTTCTTC CASSLALASSYNEQFF
TRBJ1-5 - TRBD1 16 TRBV7-9 TGTGCCAGCAGCTTATGGGCAGGGGGCGGCAATCAGCCCCAGCATTTT CASSLWAGGGNQPQHF
TRBJ1-1 - TRBD1 14 TRBV2 TGTGCCAGCCCCCCCGAGGGACAGGGTATAACAGCTTTCTTT CASPPEGQGITAFF
TRBJ1-5 - TRBD1 15 TRBV2 TGTGCCAGCAGCGCGGGACAGGCTAATAATCAGCCCCAGCATTTT CASSAGQANNQPQHF
TRBJ2-3 - - 11 TRBV20-1 TGCAGTGCTTCTAGGGCAGATACGCAGTATTTT CSASRADTQYF